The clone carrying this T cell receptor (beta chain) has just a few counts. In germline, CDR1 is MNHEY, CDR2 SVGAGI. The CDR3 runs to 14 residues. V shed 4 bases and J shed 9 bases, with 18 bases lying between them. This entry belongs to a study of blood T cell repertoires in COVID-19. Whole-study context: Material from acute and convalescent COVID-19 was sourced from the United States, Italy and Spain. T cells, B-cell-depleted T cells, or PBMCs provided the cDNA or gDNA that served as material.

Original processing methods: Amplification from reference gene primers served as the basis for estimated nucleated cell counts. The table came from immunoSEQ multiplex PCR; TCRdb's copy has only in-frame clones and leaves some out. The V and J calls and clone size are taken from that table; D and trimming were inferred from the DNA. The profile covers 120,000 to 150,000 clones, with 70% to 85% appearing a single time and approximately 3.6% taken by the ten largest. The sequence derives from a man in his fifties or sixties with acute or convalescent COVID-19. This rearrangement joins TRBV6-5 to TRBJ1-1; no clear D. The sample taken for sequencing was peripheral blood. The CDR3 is CASSSSTSAGKAFF. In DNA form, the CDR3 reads TGTGCCAGCAGTTCTTCAACGAGCGCCGGGAAAGCTTTCTTT.